Following are 19 T cell receptor beta chains from one sample sequenced in a study of CD4 T cells in relation to SARS-CoV-2 and coronaviruses. The protocol was immunoSEQ multiplex PCR, while the TCRdb copy is restricted to in-frame clones and leaves out a portion. The data show around 24,000 clones, 70% to 80% seen once. For these TCRs, the target antigens are not known. Before the COVID-19 pandemic, during about 2011-2019, CD4+ T cells were taken from unexposed donors. The cells were cultured for 10 days before CD4+ T cells were isolated. Sequenced input: CD4+ T cells from PBMCs, cultured in vitro. These receptors were collected from a human donor in good health.

The rearrangement links TRBV21-1 to TRBJ2-7; the D segment call TRBD1 is taken from the table without a DNA check. TRBV21-1 is an annotated pseudogene. The CDR3 extends over 14 amino acids. This chain's CDR3 is CASSNRSRADEQYF. As DNA, the CDR3 is TGTGCCAGCAGCAATAGGAGCAGGGCTGACGAGCAGTACTTC.

The chain employs TRBV5-1 and TRBJ2-1, with D perhaps assigned TRBD1 or TRBD2 (6 bases each). Germline-derived CDR1 and CDR2 are SGHRS and YFSETQ. The CDR3 totals 15 residues. Trimming pared 0 bases from V and 7 bases from J, leaving 14 bases between. In DNA, the CDR3 is TGCGCCAGCAGCTTGGAGTGGGGGGCGCGTAATGAGCAGTTCTTC. This sequence encodes CASSLEWGARNEQFF.

This clone turned up a few times. The chain links TRBV18 to TRBJ1-2; tentative D call: TRBD1 (5 bases). Germline V gene lookup returns CDR1 KGHSH and CDR2 LQKENI. The CDR3 is 15 amino acids. V was pared by 3 bases and J by 0 bases, with 11 bases between. This chain's CDR3 is CASSPFQGPNYGYTF. In DNA, the CDR3 is TGTGCCAGCTCACCCTTCCAGGGTCCTAACTATGGCTACACCTTC. The full variable domain, its missing parts supplied by reference TRBV18 and TRBJ1-2, is NAGVMQNPRHLVRRRGQEARLRCSPMKGHSHVYWYRQLPEEGLKFMVYLQKENIIDESGMPKERFSAEFPKEGPSILRIQQVVRGDSAAYFCASSPFQGPNYGYTFGSGTRLTVV.

The chain uses TRBV7-2 and TRBJ2-2, with a weak D call TRBD1 (6 bases). Per the germline V gene, CDR1 is SGHTA and CDR2 is FQGNSA. The CDR3 has 15 residues. The ends were cut back, 6 bases at V and 0 bases at J, with 11 bases in the middle. CDR3 sequence: CASRRSGANTGELFF. The DNA of the CDR3 is TGTGCCAGCAGGCGTTCAGGGGCGAACACCGGGGAGCTGTTTTTT.

The chain uses TRBV13 and TRBJ2-3; D might be TRBD1 (6 bases). The CDR3 has 18 amino acids. CDR1 is PRHDT, CDR2 FYEKMQ, per germline (reference sequence). The germline V and J ends were trimmed by 3 bases and 6 bases, with 25 bases remaining between them. This CDR3 is CASSLGGTPRGLGDTQYF. The CDR3 nucleotides read TGTGCCAGCAGCTTGGGTGGGACACCAAGGGGTCTGGGGGATACGCAGTATTTT.

The chain joins TRBV4-2 to TRBJ1-3; 10 bases align to TRBD1. Trimming took 4 bases from V and 0 from J; bases not matched to a gene: 21. Germline CDR1 is LGHNA and CDR2 is YNFKEQ. The CDR3 is made up of 22 amino acids. The CDR3 is CASSRMGVGTGASLSSGNTIYF. CDR3 nucleotides: TGTGCCAGCAGCCGAATGGGGGTTGGGACAGGGGCTTCTCTAAGCTCTGGAAACACCATATATTTT.

The J gene is TRBJ2-3, the V gene TRBV30; tentatively, D is TRBD1 (6 bases). The V end lost 5 bases, the J end lost 4 bases, and 13 bases lay between the germline ends. This CDR3 is 13 amino acids long. CDR1 and CDR2 from the germline V gene are GTSNPN and SVGIG (reference sequence). The CDR3 reads CAWQGKGPDTQYF. The CDR3, as DNA: TGTGCCTGGCAGGGGAAGGGGCCAGATACGCAGTATTTT.

The chain recombines TRBV12-3 or TRBV12-4 with TRBJ1-5; unclear D gene. Trimming removed 4 bases from V and 1 base from J, with 5 bases in between. The CDR3 is made up of 13 amino acids. The DNA of the CDR3 is TGTGCCAGCAGTTACGGGAGCAATCAGCCCCAGCATTTT. Its translation: CASSYGSNQPQHF.

V is TRBV4-1 and J is TRBJ1-2, with a possible D match to TRBD1 (6 bases). Germline loops: CDR1 MGHRA, CDR2 YSYEKL. V was trimmed by 2 bases and J by 4 bases, leaving 14 bases between them. This CDR3 spans 15 amino acids. CDR3 nucleotide sequence: TGCGCCAGCAGCCAACCTAGGACAGCGAGCTATGGCTACACCTTC. Protein: CASSQPRTASYGYTF.

The chain has TRBV19 and TRBJ2-2; D tentatively fits TRBD1 or TRBD2 (7 bases each). The CDR3 extends over 15 amino acids. Trimming left V 3 bases short and J 3 bases short, with 11 bases between. Germline lookup yields CDR1 LNHDA and CDR2 SQIVND (reference sequence). CDR3 DNA: TGTGCCAGTAGTATGACAGGGAGGGACACCGGGGAGCTGTTTTTT. Translation: CASSMTGRDTGELFF.

This clone occurred once. The genes are TRBV6-6 and TRBJ2-3; the D call may be TRBD1 or TRBD2 (7 bases each). Germline CDR1 reads MNHNY; CDR2 reads SVGAGI (reference sequence). The germline V and J ends were trimmed by 0 bases and 1 base, with 11 bases remaining between them. The CDR3 extends over 16 amino acids. CDR3 nucleotides: TGTGCCAGCAGTTACTCTCAGGGGGGGGGCACAGATACGCAGTATTTT. Its protein is CASSYSQGGGTDTQYF.

The chain's CDR3 is CASSQVGSMLNEKLFF. CDR3 DNA: TGTGCCAGCAGCCAAGTCGGATCCATGCTTAATGAAAAACTGTTTTTT. The chain couples TRBV3-1 (or the pseudogene TRBV3-2) to TRBJ1-4, with D hard to call. V lost 1 base and J 4 bases, leaving 13 bases between the germline ends. The CDR3 extends over 16 amino acids. CDR1 is LGHDT and CDR2 is YNNKEL in the germline V gene (reference sequence).

This rearrangement joins TRBV6-5 to TRBJ2-3; 7 nucleotides agree with TRBD1. The CDR3 is 13 residues long. Germline V gene data show CDR1 as MNHEY and CDR2 as SVGAGI. Unmatched junction bases numbered 7, after V lost 7 bases and J lost 6 bases. The CDR3 nucleotides are TGTGCCAGCACCCCCCCGGGACAGGATACGCAGTATTTT. It yields the protein CASTPPGQDTQYF.

The chain couples TRBV6-2 or TRBV6-3 to TRBJ2-3; 8 nucleotides line up with TRBD1. In germline, CDR1 is MNHEY, CDR2 SVGEGT. The CDR3 spans 15 residues. The V segment lost 3 bases and the J segment 2 bases; nucleotides outside the gene matches: 4. The CDR3 DNA reads as TGTGCCAGCAGTTATGAGGACAGGGCCACAGATACGCAGTATTTT. This encodes CASSYEDRATDTQYF.

The rearrangement uses TRBV2 and TRBJ2-5; a weak D match, TRBD2 (7 bases). CDR1 is SNHLY, CDR2 FYNNEI, per germline. This CDR3 contains 14 residues. Between the trimmed V and J ends, which lost 4 bases and 5 bases, there was a span of 14 bases. CDR3 bases: TGTGCCAGCAGTGGGTGGGGGGGCCTTGAGACCCAGTACTTC. Translated: CASSGWGGLETQYF.

This clone was seen a few times. This sequence joins TRBV7-2 and TRBJ2-2, with D unresolved. Germline loops: CDR1 SGHTA, CDR2 FQGNSA. V lost 2 bases, J lost 2 bases, and 12 bases lay in between. This CDR3 has 16 residues. The CDR3 loop is CASSLIGGQNTGELFF. CDR3 nucleotides: TGTGCCAGCAGCTTAATTGGCGGCCAAAACACCGGGGAGCTGTTTTTT.

The chain uses TRBV6-5 and TRBJ1-1; D is perhaps TRBD1 (5 bases). V was shortened by 8 bases and J by 9 bases, with 25 bases between the two germline ends. In germline, CDR1 is MNHEY, CDR2 SVGAGI. This CDR3 has 15 residues. This chain's CDR3 is CASGGRDEHASKAFF. The CDR3 nucleotides read TGTGCCAGCGGAGGCCGGGACGAGCACGCTTCCAAAGCTTTCTTT.

The rearrangement uses TRBV9 and TRBJ2-2; D gene ambiguous. This CDR3 comprises 14 residues. Germline V gives CDR1 SGDLS, CDR2 YYNGEE. Trimming removed 4 bases at V and 6 bases at J, with 13 bases between. As DNA, the CDR3 is TGTGCCAGCAGCCCCCGCCGAATCCCCGGGGAGCTGTTTTTT. Translated: CASSPRRIPGELFF. Complete variable domain (other parts from reference TRBV9 and TRBJ2-2): DSGVTQTPKHLITATGQRVTLRCSPRSGDLSVYWYQQSLDQGLQFLIQYYNGEERAKGNILERFSAQQFPDLHSELNLSSLELGDSALYFCASSPRRIPGELFFGEGSRLTVL.

The chain has TRBV6-2 or TRBV6-3 and TRBJ1-1; unclear D gene. Germline loops: CDR1 MNHEY, CDR2 SVGEGT. Trimming shortened V by 0 bases and J by 0 bases, and 5 bases separated the two germline ends. CDR3 length: 14 amino acids. The CDR3 DNA reads TGTGCCAGCAGTTACTCCTTCTTGAACACTGAAGCTTTCTTT. Its translation is CASSYSFLNTEAFF.